What follows describes a single TCR beta chain. Sample-barcoded 5' priming and a J-beta primer mix drove a second PCR of roughly 6 to 12 cycles. MiXCR, applied by TCRdb to the 5' RACE reads, yields one record per CDR3 protein. The data contain about 730,000 distinct CDR3 sequences, about 40% of them singletons. Germline V CDR1 and CDR2: LGHNA, YSLEER. CDR3 length: 15 amino acids. V lost 0 bases to trimming and J lost 4 bases, with 13 bases between them. This entry is derived from a study of blood T cells in healthy people across ages. Study-level background: Through template switching, about one barcoded beta molecule was captured per two T cells, as measured in model experiments.

The receptor's source is a woman aged 60-70 years in good health. Sequenced sample: blood. The V and J genes are TRBV4-3 and TRBJ2-7, with D possibly TRBD1 on 5 matching bases. Here the CDR3 reads CASSQDHRIRYEQYF. CDR3 sequence (DNA): TGCGCCAGCAGCCAAGATCACAGGATAAGGTACGAGCAGTACTTC.